The 31 T cell receptor beta chains in this list originate from one sample, sequenced in a study of blood T cell repertoires in COVID-19 (dated by TCRdb to about 2020). To prepare the library, the immunoSEQ multiplex PCR assay was applied. What TCRdb holds here is the immuneACCESS table cut down to in-frame rearrangements. Part of the clones is not present; checked against another copy, under half of the missing clones reflect an unresolved V gene, and the others are unexplained. Recorded for this sample are over 75,000 clones; approximately 82% of them occurred a single time. 0.95% to 1.5% of the sample is in the top ten clones. The sample taken for sequencing was peripheral blood. The receptors originated from a woman aged 80 or over with acute or convalescent COVID-19.

J is TRBJ2-1 and V is TRBV18; TRBD2 agrees at 7 bases. Germline V gene sequence: CDR1 KGHSH, CDR2 LQKENI. The CDR3 runs to 15 residues. The V gene end was trimmed by 2 bases and the J gene end by 8 bases; junction bases not matched to a gene: 9. DNA of the CDR3: TGTGCCAGCTCACCAGCAACGGGAGGAGGTTATGAGCAGTTCTTC. It encodes CASSPATGGGYEQFF.

The rearrangement links TRBV7-2 to TRBJ1-2; D might be TRBD1 (5 bases). Trimming left V 4 bases short and J 8 bases short, with 14 bases between. The germline V gene has CDR1 SGHTA and CDR2 FQGNSA. The CDR3 has 13 amino acids. The CDR3 bases are TGTGCCAGCAGCTCCCCGCAGGGAGGAGGCTACACCTTC. This translates into CASSSPQGGGYTF.

The chain recombines TRBV11-2 with TRBJ2-7; 8 bases align to TRBD1. With V trimmed by 3 bases and J by 6 bases, 4 bases remained unmatched. This CDR3 comprises 13 residues. CDR1 is SGHAT and CDR2 is FQNNGV in the germline V gene. The CDR3 bases are TGTGCCAGCAGCTTGTGGACAGGGTCCGAGCAGTACTTC. It is translated as CASSLWTGSEQYF. Together with reference TRBV11-2 and TRBJ2-7, the CDR3 gives the full variable domain: EAGVAQSPRYKIIEKRQSVAFWCNPISGHATLYWYQQILGQGPKLLIQFQNNGVVDDSQLPKDRFSAERLKGVDSTLKIQPAKLEDSAVYLCASSLWTGSEQYFGPGTRLTVT.

The CDR3 region has the DNA TGTGCCAGCAGGGAGAGCCCTTCCGGACAGTTCAATGAGCAGTTCTTC. Its protein product is CASRESPSGQFNEQFF. The chain carries TRBV2 and TRBJ2-1; possibly TRBD1 for D (6 bases). V lost 6 bases and J lost 6, with 21 bases in between. Per germline, CDR1 SNHLY and CDR2 FYNNEI. The CDR3 runs to 16 residues.

V usage is TRBV28 and J usage is TRBJ2-7; 8 nucleotides align to TRBD1. From germline, CDR1 is MDHEN and CDR2 SYDVKM. CDR3 size: 15 residues. V lost 6 bases to trimming and J lost 2 bases; unmatched junction nucleotides: 9. The CDR3, as DNA: TGTGCCAGCAGCCGTGGACAGGGCTCAACCTACGAGCAGTACTTC. Translated, it gives CASSRGQGSTYEQYF.

The chain couples TRBV20-1 to TRBJ2-7; 9 nucleotides align to TRBD2. Per germline, CDR1 DFQATT and CDR2 SNEGSKA (reference sequence). This CDR3 spans 16 amino acids. J was trimmed by 3 bases and V by 3 bases; bases with no gene match: 12. The CDR3 nucleotides are TGCAGTGCTAGTGAGGTAGCGGGAGTTTTTCTCTACGAGCAGTACTTC. It yields the protein CSASEVAGVFLYEQYF.

V usage is TRBV9 and J usage is TRBJ2-1; D unclear. The CDR3 covers 12 residues. V lost 3 bases and J lost 4, with 5 bases in between. The V gene's germline CDR1 is SGDLS and CDR2 YYNGEE. The CDR3 DNA is TGTGCCAGCAGCGCCCCTTACAATGAGCAGTTCTTC. Translation: CASSAPYNEQFF.

About this clone: Additional DNA sequences in this sample encode the identical CDR3. The chain employs TRBV12-3 or TRBV12-4 and TRBJ1-1; the D is unclear. V lost 5 bases and J 5 bases, leaving 12 bases between the germline ends. CDR3 length: 13 amino acids. For the CDR3, the DNA is TGTGCCAGCAGTCTTACCGGGAGGACTGAAGCTTTCTTT. Protein product: CASSLTGRTEAFF.

This clone came up once. The gene calls are TRBV7-9 and TRBJ2-1; TRBD2 matches at 10 bases. Germline trimming cut 4 bases from V and 3 bases from J; bases unmatched to any gene: 6. Germline CDR1 SEHNR, CDR2 FQNEAQ (reference sequence). There are 16 residues in the CDR3. The CDR3: CASSSPGLAFYNEQFF. The DNA for the CDR3 is TGTGCCAGCAGCTCGCCGGGACTAGCGTTCTACAATGAGCAGTTCTTC.

The chain is built from TRBV27 and TRBJ2-7; D is uncertain. Germline CDR1 and CDR2: MNHEY and SMNVEV (reference sequence). V gave up 2 bases and J gave up 1 base, with 9 bases separating them. The CDR3 is 14 residues long. CDR3 nucleotide sequence: TGTGCCAGCAGTTTAGAGTACGGTTCCTACGAGCAGTACTTC. This gives the protein CASSLEYGSYEQYF.

The V call is TRBV28, the J call TRBJ1-2, with D perhaps TRBD1 (6 bases). V gave up 7 bases and J gave up 7 bases, with 13 bases separating them. The CDR3 runs 12 residues. Germline CDR1 is MDHEN and CDR2 is SYDVKM. CDR3 DNA sequence: TGTGCCAGCACCGTCCCGACAGGTGGCTACACCTTC. Translating it yields CASTVPTGGYTF.

The chain couples TRBV5-1 to TRBJ2-5, with 9 bases fitting TRBD1. This CDR3 has 14 residues. Per germline, CDR1 SGHRS and CDR2 YFSETQ. With 4 bases clipped from V and 5 bases from J, the junction kept 6 bases outside the gene matches. The CDR3 DNA follows: TGCGCCAGCAGCCTCTCACAGGGGGCCGAGACCCAGTACTTC. Translating gives CASSLSQGAETQYF.

This clone was recorded only once. This chain links TRBV10-3 with TRBJ2-3; TRBD2 agrees at 16 bases. From germline, CDR1 is ENHRY and CDR2 SYGVKD. Unmatched junction bases numbered 3, after V lost 0 bases and J lost 3 bases. The CDR3 loop spans 18 amino acids. CDR3 amino acids: CAISESGTSGGETDTQYF. As DNA, the CDR3 is TGTGCCATCAGTGAGTCTGGGACTAGCGGGGGGGAGACAGATACGCAGTATTTT.

The chain couples TRBV6-5 to TRBJ2-2; TRBD1 matches 7 bases. In germline, CDR1 is MNHEY, CDR2 SVGAGI. With 8 bases clipped from V and 6 bases from J, the junction kept 9 bases outside the gene matches. CDR3 size: 14 residues. CDR3 amino acids: CASRIGQAPGELFF. In DNA, the CDR3 is TGTGCCAGCCGCATTGGACAGGCGCCCGGGGAGCTGTTTTTT.

This clone appeared once. V gene TRBV7-9 combines with J gene TRBJ2-7, with 8 bases that match TRBD1. The CDR3 length is 17 residues. The J segment lost 0 bases and the V segment lost 3 bases, leaving 10 bases of the junction unmatched. Germline V gene lookup returns CDR1 SEHNR and CDR2 FQNEAQ (reference sequence). The CDR3 here is CASSLDGQGPASYEQYF. The CDR3 bases are TGTGCCAGCAGCTTGGACGGACAGGGCCCGGCCTCCTACGAGCAGTACTTC.

This chain connects TRBV28 to TRBJ2-7, with D maybe TRBD2 (5 bases). Trimming left V 9 bases short and J 4 bases short, with 25 bases between. The CDR3 is 16 residues long. The germline CDR1 and CDR2 sequences are MDHEN and SYDVKM. The CDR3 here is CARRFWSGPRDYEQYF. CDR3 nucleotide sequence: TGTGCCAGGCGTTTCTGGAGCGGTCCCCGTGATTACGAGCAGTACTTC. The entire variable domain, with the rest obtained from reference TRBV28 and TRBJ2-7, is as follows: DVKVTQSSRYLVKRTGEKVFLECVQDMDHENMFWYRQDPGLGLRLIYFSYDVKMKEKGDIPEGYSVSREKKERFSLILESASTNQTSMYLCARRFWSGPRDYEQYFGPGTRLTVT.

The CDR3 sequence is CASSEQGVYGYTF. CDR3 coding DNA: TGCGCCAGCAGTGAACAGGGGGTATATGGCTACACCTTC. The chain couples TRBV10-2 to TRBJ1-2; 8 bases fit TRBD1. Germline lookup yields CDR1 WSHSY and CDR2 SAAADI. V lost 3 bases to trimming and J lost 5 bases; unmatched junction nucleotides: 2. This CDR3 is built from 13 residues.

The J gene is TRBJ2-1, the V gene TRBV3-1 (or the pseudogene TRBV3-2); D possibly corresponds to TRBD2 (5 bases). The CDR3 covers 13 residues. Germline V gene sequence: CDR1 LGHDT, CDR2 YNNKEL (reference sequence). V lost 4 bases, J lost 8 bases, and 12 bases lay in between. CDR3: CASSLRPGDEQFF. DNA for the CDR3: TGTGCCAGCAGCCTTAGGCCCGGGGATGAGCAGTTCTTC.

This chain uses TRBV5-6 with TRBJ2-3, with D possibly matching TRBD1 (7 bases). The CDR3 has 14 amino acids. CDR1 and CDR2 from the germline V gene are SGHDT and YYEEEE. V gave up 1 base and J gave up 3 bases, with 9 bases separating them. CDR3 in DNA: TGTGCCAGCAGCTTGCAGGGGGGAACAGATACGCAGTATTTT. It encodes CASSLQGGTDTQYF.

The genes are TRBV12-3 or TRBV12-4 and TRBJ1-3; D not resolved. Trimming took off 6 bases at V and 1 base at J, with 7 bases between the two ends. The CDR3 is made up of 13 amino acids. In nucleotides, the CDR3 is TGTGCCAGCAGGGGAGGTTCTGGAAACACCATATATTTT. Its protein is CASRGGSGNTIYF.

The genes are TRBV5-1 and TRBJ1-4, with TRBD1 matching 8 bases. Germline V lookup: CDR1 SGHRS, CDR2 YFSETQ. V gave up 2 bases and J gave up 3 bases; unmatched junction bases: 3. This CDR3 has 15 residues. The DNA for the CDR3 is TGCGCCAGCAGCTTTGGACAGGGAGCTAATGAAAAACTGTTTTTT. This encodes CASSFGQGANEKLFF.

V is TRBV9 and J is TRBJ1-1; D not resolved. This CDR3 comprises 13 residues. The V end was cut by 0 bases, the J end by 1 base, with 4 bases between. The germline gives CDR1 SGDLS, CDR2 YYNGEE. CDR3 sequence (DNA): TGTGCCAGCAGCGTAGACTGGAACACTGAAGCTTTCTTT. Its translation: CASSVDWNTEAFF.

The genes are TRBV4-2 and TRBJ1-4; TRBD1 agrees at 10 bases. The CDR3 has 15 amino acids. Germline V gene data show CDR1 as LGHNA and CDR2 as YNFKEQ. Trimming took 3 bases from V and 5 from J; bases not matched to a gene: 3. In nucleotides, the CDR3 is TGTGCCAGCAGCCACCCGGGACAGGGGAATGAAAAACTGTTTTTT. It translates to CASSHPGQGNEKLFF.

This clone was found a few times. The chain uses TRBV2 and TRBJ1-4; D perhaps matches TRBD1 (6 bases). The ends were cut back, 6 bases at V and 7 bases at J, with 12 bases in the middle. The germline CDR1 and CDR2 sequences are SNHLY and FYNNEI. The CDR3 sequence is 13 residues long. The CDR3 region has the DNA TGTGCCAGCAGCGCAGGGGAGGGTGAAAAACTGTTTTTT. Encoded protein: CASSAGEGEKLFF.

The rearrangement joins TRBV3-1 (or the pseudogene TRBV3-2) to TRBJ2-7, with D possibly being TRBD2 (7 bases). V gave up 6 bases and J gave up 2 bases, with 11 bases separating them. The CDR3 covers 13 residues. CDR1 is LGHDT and CDR2 is YNNKEL in the germline V gene (reference sequence). Written as DNA, the CDR3 is TGTGCCAGCAGGCGGGGGACAACCTACGAGCAGTACTTC. Protein product: CASRRGTTYEQYF.

The chain is built from TRBV7-9 and TRBJ1-5; no firm D call. From germline, CDR1 is SEHNR and CDR2 FQNEAQ (reference sequence). The length of the CDR3 is 14 residues. V lost 6 bases to trimming and J lost 8 bases, with 17 bases between them. The CDR3 coding sequence is TGTGCCAGCAGTCGACCTGGCGGGAGCGAGCCCCAGCATTTT. Amino acids: CASSRPGGSEPQHF.

The chain has TRBV18 and TRBJ1-4; 7 bases are shared with TRBD1. V lost 6 bases, J lost 8 bases, and 12 bases stayed unmatched. Germline V gene data show CDR1 as KGHSH and CDR2 as LQKENI. This CDR3 is built from 15 residues. Here the CDR3 DNA reads TGTGCCAGCTCCCGGGGGACAGTCGACATAGAAAAACTGTTTTTT. This translates into CASSRGTVDIEKLFF. Full variable domain (remainder filled in from reference TRBV18 and TRBJ1-4): NAGVMQNPRHLVRRRGQEARLRCSPMKGHSHVYWYRQLPEEGLKFMVYLQKENIIDESGMPKERFSAEFPKEGPSILRIQQVVRGDSAAYFCASSRGTVDIEKLFFGSGTQLSVL.

The J gene is TRBJ2-7, the V gene TRBV18, with 8 bases that match TRBD2. The V segment lost 6 bases and the J segment 7 bases; nucleotides outside the gene matches: 11. Per germline, CDR1 KGHSH and CDR2 LQKENI. This CDR3 contains 14 residues. This CDR3 is CASSGGASSDEQYF. The CDR3, as DNA: TGTGCCAGCTCCGGGGGGGCTAGCTCAGATGAGCAGTACTTC.

The V gene is TRBV2, the J gene TRBJ2-3, with TRBD1 identical over 11 bases. The CDR3 contains 14 residues. The germline CDR1 and CDR2 sequences are SNHLY and FYNNEI. V trimming: 6 bases; J trimming: 6 bases; junction bases outside the gene matches: 5. CDR3 region: CASRRDRGTDTQYF. The CDR3 nucleotides are TGTGCCAGCAGGCGGGACAGGGGGACGGATACGCAGTATTTT.

The rearrangement links TRBV13 to TRBJ2-3, with a possible D match to TRBD2 (6 bases). CDR1 and CDR2 from the germline V gene are PRHDT and FYEKMQ (reference sequence). CDR3 length: 14 residues. The V gene lost 7 bases and the J gene lost 6 bases, with 17 bases spanning the gap. In DNA, the CDR3 is TGTGCCAGCAAGATGAACGGGAGAAGCGATACGCAGTATTTT. This gives the protein CASKMNGRSDTQYF.

CDR3 DNA sequence: TGCGCCAGCAGCCGAGAGGGGGGGGAAGTGTACGAGCAGTACTTC. It specifies CASSREGGEVYEQYF. This chain uses TRBV4-1 with TRBJ2-7, with D possibly TRBD2 on 7 matching bases. V was shortened by 4 bases and J by 4 bases, with 17 bases between the two germline ends. In germline, CDR1 is MGHRA, CDR2 YSYEKL. This CDR3 is 15 amino acids long.